This T cell receptor beta chain was identified during a study of response to subunit inactivated influenza vaccine (dated 2018 in TCRdb). Background for the entire study: To follow how T cells responded to a trivalent subunit inactivated influenza vaccine, the researchers relied on deep quantitative profiling of the T cell receptor repertoire.

The library came from RT-PCR. For sequencing, an Illumina HiSeq 2500 was employed. The public reads were run again by TCRdb, first through fastp at Q25 and then through MiXCR, and only productive beta chains were kept. A single entry per CDR3 protein holds the most common genes and DNA from its merged rows. In all, the sample holds 650,000 to 800,000 distinct CDR3 sequences, and around 13% of those were seen once. Approximately 7% of the sample is held by the ten biggest clonotypes. Trimming at the junction amounts to 1 base on V and 6 bases on J, and the germline ends lie 16 bases apart. From the cysteine through the phenylalanine, the CDR3 covers 15 amino acids. Of all the DNA, just the CDR3 is kept, 45 bases in frame from base 1. The germline V gene (reference sequence) sets CDR1 to DFQATT and CDR2 to SNEGSKA. The paper's findings and limits, for the study overall: The authors suggested that each seasonal influenza vaccination may recruit only a limited number of new T cells.

This clonotype came up a few times. Its antigen is not yet known. No base quality information exists; no much larger clone differs at one position. The source of this sequence is a man aged 45-65 years who received an inactivated influenza vaccine. Donor details come from another sample of the same person, matched by shared clones. The chain is encoded by TRBV20-1 joined to TRBJ2-1, with the D gene not confidently named. Sequenced material: PBMCs from blood, taken less than 15 days before vaccination. The DNA is TGCAGTGCTAGAGTTTCAAGGAAGGTGAGCAATGAGCAGTTCTTC. Its protein reads: CSARVSRKVSNEQFF.